The clone carrying this T cell receptor (beta chain) was detected ten times or more. Its antigen is not known. The CDR3 totals 14 residues. The V and J ends lost 0 bases and 3 bases respectively, with 5 bases between them. Germline CDR1 MNHEY, CDR2 SVGEGT. Unique molecular identifiers were built into the TCRbeta library. Via MiXCR, TCRdb re-called the PCR reads, giving one row per CDR3 protein. The sample comprises 200,000 to 250,000 distinct CDR3 sequences, about a tenth of which are singletons, and 28% rests with the top ten. This entry is derived from a study of T-cell reconstitution after alpha-beta-depleted transplantation in children. Study conclusions and caveats: Approximately two months post-transplant, alpha-beta T cells reportedly originated from several hundred expanded graft clones.

Source: PBMCs, taken before TCRalphabeta/CD19-depleted stem cell transplant. The genes are TRBV6-2 or TRBV6-3 and TRBJ2-2; D call uncertain. The TCR sequence derives from a child younger than two with acute myeloid leukemia, due to receive a stem cell transplant. DNA for the CDR3: TGTGCCAGCAGTTACTCTGGGGACACCGGGGAGCTGTTTTTT. Residues: CASSYSGDTGELFF.